These T cell receptor beta chains were read from a single sample in a study of cytomegalovirus exposure and HLA in healthy donors. TCRdb keeps only in-frame clones here, not all; method: immunoSEQ multiplex PCR. Of about 94,000 clones listed, roughly 80% are singletons. Sample: PBMCs. The origin of the receptors is a woman between 55 and 75 years old in good health and CMV-seronegative. Both conserved end residues are part of each CDR3. Fields, in order: clone size, D gene, J gene, V gene, CDR3 protein, CDR3 DNA. The D gene is left open where the match is weak. Size values are once, few and many counts, or a class for expanded clones, and some rows have none.

few TRBD1 TRBJ2-7 TRBV6-1 CASRGTGNYEQYF TGTGCCAGCAGGGGGACAGGGAACTACGAGCAGTACTTC
NA TRBD2 TRBJ2-3 TRBV5-1 CASSLDDASGGADTQYF TGCGCCAGCAGCTTGGACGACGCTAGCGGGGGGGCAGATACGCAGTATTTT
once NA TRBJ2-7 TRBV10-1 CASSEFFGVAYEQYF TGCGCCAGCAGTGAATTTTTCGGGGTCGCCTACGAGCAGTACTTC
NA TRBD2 TRBJ2-5 TRBV28 CASSLIAGVETQYF TGTGCCAGCAGTTTAATTGCGGGAGTAGAGACCCAGTACTTC
NA TRBD2 TRBJ2-5 TRBV19 CASSGQRGPGETQYF TGTGCCAGTAGTGGTCAGCGGGGTCCGGGGGAGACCCAGTACTTC
NA NA TRBJ1-2 TRBV7-8 CASSFRGGHYGYTF TGTGCCAGCAGCTTTAGGGGGGGCCACTATGGCTACACCTTC
NA NA TRBJ1-1 TRBV27 CASSLSSRVSGTEAFF TGTGCCAGCAGTTTATCCTCAAGAGTATCGGGTACTGAAGCTTTCTTT
NA TRBD1 TRBJ2-5 TRBV7-7 CASSKQGLGETQYF TGTGCCAGCAGCAAACAGGGGCTCGGAGAGACCCAGTACTTC
NA TRBD2 TRBJ2-7 TRBV27 CASSPLAGSHYEQYF TGTGCCAGCAGTCCGCTAGCGGGATCCCACTACGAGCAGTACTTC
NA TRBD1 TRBJ1-2 TRBV5-1 CASSLRGGEAEGYTF TGCGCCAGCAGCTTGAGAGGGGGCGAAGCAGAAGGCTACACCTTC